The clone carrying this T cell receptor (beta chain) was counted a few times. Clinical history as reported by participants underpinned cohort assignment. The record originates from a study of blood T cell repertoires in COVID-19. Germline V gene lookup returns CDR1 MDHEN and CDR2 SYDVKM. V shed 5 bases, J shed 8 bases, and the junction held 7 bases outside the gene matches. This CDR3 region has 14 residues. Only in-frame clones appear in the TCRdb table, and some are missing; sequencing was by immunoSEQ multiplex PCR. The data show 200,000 or so clones, about 86% seen once. This chain connects TRBV28 to TRBJ1-2, with TRBD1 matching 11 bases. The TCR was taken from a middle-aged man who had recovered from COVID-19. The sequenced sample was PBMCs or T cells enriched from blood (not recorded which). In DNA, the CDR3 is TGTGCCAGCAGTCTAGGACAGGGGGCTTGGGGCTACACCTTC. It specifies CASSLGQGAWGYTF.